A selection of T cell receptor beta chains follows, all from one sample in a study of identical twins. From the 5' RACE reads, TCRdb called clonotypes with MiXCR, one entry per CDR3 protein. The data show hundreds of thousands of distinct CDR3 sequences, over 20% seen once. These data were also reused for a study on T cells expressing NK-cell markers.

Sequenced material: PBMCs. These receptors all stem from a young woman in good health. Each CDR3 is given with its conserved first and last residue. Each record gives: clone size, V gene, D gene, J gene, CDR3 protein, CDR3 DNA. D genes are given only for firm matches. A row's size may be missing; if present it is once, few, many or a size class.

size: -; V: TRBV14; D: -; J: TRBJ2-7; CDR3: CASSQEAARPLLYPDEQYF; DNA: TGTGCCAGCAGCCAAGAAGCGGCTCGACCCCTTTTGTACCCCGACGAGCAGTACTTC
size: few; V: TRBV24-1; D: -; J: TRBJ2-2; CDR3: CATSDSASGTGELFF; DNA: TGTGCCACCAGTGATTCGGCATCCGGCACCGGGGAGCTGTTTTTT
size: -; V: TRBV9; D: -; J: TRBJ2-2; CDR3: CASSVVGSNTGELFF; DNA: TGTGCCAGCAGCGTAGTAGGGTCGAACACCGGGGAGCTGTTTTTT
size: -; V: TRBV19; D: TRBD2; J: TRBJ2-2; CDR3: CASSIGGRAAGELFF; DNA: TGTGCCAGTAGTATCGGTGGGAGGGCCGCCGGGGAGCTGTTTTTT
size: -; V: TRBV20-1; D: -; J: TRBJ1-1; CDR3: CSGKGSTTNTEAFF; DNA: TGCAGTGGAAAGGGGTCAACGACTAACACTGAAGCTTTCTTT
size: few; V: TRBV20-1; D: -; J: TRBJ2-3; CDR3: CSALDKQTDTQYF; DNA: TGCAGTGCTTTGGACAAACAAACAGATACGCAGTATTTT
size: -; V: TRBV7-2; D: -; J: TRBJ2-5; CDR3: CASSLALVGQHQETQYF; DNA: TGTGCCAGCAGCTTAGCGTTGGTCGGACAGCACCAAGAGACCCAGTACTTC
size: -; V: TRBV9; D: -; J: TRBJ2-1; CDR3: CASSVEVKGGEQFF; DNA: TGTGCCAGCAGCGTAGAGGTCAAAGGCGGTGAGCAGTTCTTC
size: -; V: TRBV7-9; D: -; J: TRBJ2-1; CDR3: CASSLRTRGASYNEQFF; DNA: TGTGCCAGCAGTCTTAGGACCCGGGGGGCCTCCTACAATGAGCAGTTCTTC
size: -; V: TRBV4-2; D: TRBD2; J: TRBJ2-3; CDR3: CASSQRTSGQADTQYF; DNA: TGTGCCAGCAGCCAAAGGACTAGCGGACAAGCAGATACGCAGTATTTT
size: few; V: TRBV20-1; D: -; J: TRBJ2-7; CDR3: CSAHNRYEQYF; DNA: TGCAGTGCTCACAATCGATACGAGCAGTACTTC
size: -; V: TRBV6-1; D: -; J: TRBJ1-2; CDR3: CASSDRGPGGYTF; DNA: TGTGCCAGCAGTGACCGGGGTCCGGGCGGCTACACCTTC
size: -; V: TRBV20-1; D: -; J: TRBJ2-5; CDR3: CSAIAYQETQYF; DNA: TGCAGTGCTATAGCCTATCAAGAGACCCAGTACTTC
size: few; V: TRBV6-5; D: -; J: TRBJ2-5; CDR3: CASSGLAHQYF; DNA: TGTGCCAGCAGTGGTCTAGCACACCAGTACTTC
size: -; V: TRBV12-3/TRBV12-4; D: -; J: TRBJ1-2; CDR3: CASSFSGGDYGYTF; DNA: TGTGCCAGCAGTTTTAGCGGGGGAGACTATGGCTACACCTTC
size: many; V: TRBV12-3/TRBV12-4; D: TRBD2; J: TRBJ2-7; CDR3: CASSLGSSGSFHEQYF; DNA: TGTGCCAGCAGTTTAGGTAGTAGCGGGAGTTTCCACGAGCAGTACTTC
size: -; V: TRBV12-3/TRBV12-4; D: -; J: TRBJ2-7; CDR3: CASSLLASLTSYEQYF; DNA: TGTGCCAGCAGTTTACTTGCGTCCCTAACCTCCTACGAGCAGTACTTC
size: many; V: TRBV6-2/TRBV6-3; D: -; J: TRBJ2-3; CDR3: CASSYGLDTQYF; DNA: TGTGCCAGCAGTTACGGTTTGGATACGCAGTATTTT